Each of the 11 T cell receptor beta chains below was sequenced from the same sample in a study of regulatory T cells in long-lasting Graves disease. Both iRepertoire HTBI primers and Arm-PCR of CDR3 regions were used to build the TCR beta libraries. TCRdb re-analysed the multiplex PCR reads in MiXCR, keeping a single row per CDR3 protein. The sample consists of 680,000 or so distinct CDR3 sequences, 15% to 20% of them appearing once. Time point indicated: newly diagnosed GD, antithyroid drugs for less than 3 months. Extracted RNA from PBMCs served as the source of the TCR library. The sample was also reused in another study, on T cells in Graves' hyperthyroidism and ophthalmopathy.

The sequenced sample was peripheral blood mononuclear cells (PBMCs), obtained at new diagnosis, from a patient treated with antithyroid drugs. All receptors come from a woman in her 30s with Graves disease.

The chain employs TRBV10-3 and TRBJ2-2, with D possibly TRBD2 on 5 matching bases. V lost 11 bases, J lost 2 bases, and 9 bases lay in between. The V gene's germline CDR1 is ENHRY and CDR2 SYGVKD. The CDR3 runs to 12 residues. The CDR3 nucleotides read TGTGCCGTTAGCGATAACACCGGGGAGCTGTTTTTT. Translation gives CAVSDNTGELFF.

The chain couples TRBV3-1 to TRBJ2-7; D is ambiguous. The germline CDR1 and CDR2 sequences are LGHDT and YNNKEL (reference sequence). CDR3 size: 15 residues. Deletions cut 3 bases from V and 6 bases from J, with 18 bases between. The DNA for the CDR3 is TGTGCCAGCAGCCAGATAGCTATGGGATCGGGCGAGCAGTACTTC. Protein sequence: CASSQIAMGSGEQYF.

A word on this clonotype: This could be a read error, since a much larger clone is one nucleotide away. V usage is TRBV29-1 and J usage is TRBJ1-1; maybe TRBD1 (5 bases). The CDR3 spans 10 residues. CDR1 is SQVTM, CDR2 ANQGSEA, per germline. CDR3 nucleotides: TGCAGCGTTGTACAGGCTGAAGCTCTCTTT. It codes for CSVVQAEALF.

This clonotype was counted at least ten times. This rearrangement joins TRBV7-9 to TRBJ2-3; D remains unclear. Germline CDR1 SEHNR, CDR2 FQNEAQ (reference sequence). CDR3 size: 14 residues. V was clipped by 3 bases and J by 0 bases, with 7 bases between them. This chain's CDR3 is CASSFYGSTDTQYF. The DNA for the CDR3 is TGTGCCAGCAGCTTTTACGGCAGCACAGATACGCAGTATTTT.

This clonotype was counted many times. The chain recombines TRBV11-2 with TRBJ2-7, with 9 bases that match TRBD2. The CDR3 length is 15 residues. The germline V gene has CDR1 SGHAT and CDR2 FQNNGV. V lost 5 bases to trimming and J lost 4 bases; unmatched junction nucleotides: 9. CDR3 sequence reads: CASSDPASGIYEQYF. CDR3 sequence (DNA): TGTGCCAGCAGCGACCCAGCTAGCGGGATATACGAGCAGTACTTC.

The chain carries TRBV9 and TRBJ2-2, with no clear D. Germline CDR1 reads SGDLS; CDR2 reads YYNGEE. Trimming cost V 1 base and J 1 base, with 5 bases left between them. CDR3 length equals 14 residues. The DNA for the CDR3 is TGTGCCAGCAGCGTAACGGTGAACACCGGGGAGCTGTTTTTT. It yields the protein CASSVTVNTGELFF.

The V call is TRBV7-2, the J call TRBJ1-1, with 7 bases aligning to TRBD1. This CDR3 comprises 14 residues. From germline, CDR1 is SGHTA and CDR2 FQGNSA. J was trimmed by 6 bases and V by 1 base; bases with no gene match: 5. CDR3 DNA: TGTGCCAGCAGCTTAGGTCAGACAGGGTCTGAAGCTTTCTTT. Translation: CASSLGQTGSEAFF.

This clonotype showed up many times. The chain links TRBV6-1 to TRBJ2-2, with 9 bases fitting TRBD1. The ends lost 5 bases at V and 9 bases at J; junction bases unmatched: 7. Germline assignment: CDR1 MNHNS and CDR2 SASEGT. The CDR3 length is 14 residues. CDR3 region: CASSKGQGTRELFF. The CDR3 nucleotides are TGTGCCAGCAGTAAAGGACAGGGGACTCGGGAGCTGTTTTTT.

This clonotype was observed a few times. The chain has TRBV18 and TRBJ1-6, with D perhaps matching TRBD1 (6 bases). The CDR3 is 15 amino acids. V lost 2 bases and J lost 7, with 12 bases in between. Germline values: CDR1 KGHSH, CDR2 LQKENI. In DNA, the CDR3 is TGTGCCAGCTCACCAACAGGGACCTTAAATTCACCCCTCCACTTT. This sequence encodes CASSPTGTLNSPLHF.

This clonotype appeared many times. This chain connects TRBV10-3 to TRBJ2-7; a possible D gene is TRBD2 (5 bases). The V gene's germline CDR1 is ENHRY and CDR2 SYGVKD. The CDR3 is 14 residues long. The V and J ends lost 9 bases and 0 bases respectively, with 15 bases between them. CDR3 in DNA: TGTGCCATTCAGGACTCCGGAAGCTCCTACGAGCAGTACTTC. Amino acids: CAIQDSGSSYEQYF.

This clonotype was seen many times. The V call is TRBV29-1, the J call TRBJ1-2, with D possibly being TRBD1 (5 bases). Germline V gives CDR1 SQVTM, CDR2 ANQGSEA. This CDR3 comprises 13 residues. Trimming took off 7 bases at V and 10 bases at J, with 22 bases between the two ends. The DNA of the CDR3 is TGCAGCGCCATACGTGGGGGGGAACTTAACTACACCTTC. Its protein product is CSAIRGGELNYTF. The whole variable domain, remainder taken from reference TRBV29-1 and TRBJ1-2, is SAVISQKPSRDICQRGTSLTIQCQVDSQVTMMFWYRQQPGQSLTLIATANQGSEATYESGFVIDKFPISRPNLTFSTLTVSNMSPEDSSIYLCSAIRGGELNYTFGSGTRLTVV.